This T cell receptor (beta chain) was obtained from a study of shared clonotypes between healthy human individuals. J gave up 1 base and V 5 bases, and 10 bases lay outside the gene matches. The CDR3 runs to 16 residues. Germline V lookup: CDR1 SEHNR, CDR2 FQNEAQ (reference sequence). Study outcomes and limitations: Sharing across four donors was highest in naive CD4 (roughly 5%) and lowest in memory CD8 (approximately 0.4%). Non-shared clonotypes had lower generation probabilities than clonotypes shared by all four sorted-subset donors.

Genomic DNA of each subset was evenly split across several immunoSEQ plates. TCRdb keeps only in-frame clones here, not all; method: immunoSEQ multiplex PCR. The table has a few million clones, 90% to 96% seen once. Notes on this clone: Its target is not known.

What was sequenced was naive CD4+ T cells sorted from blood. Noted subset: CD45RA+ positively selected. V and J are TRBV7-9 and TRBJ2-5; 7 bases are a match to TRBD2. This TCR came from a man younger than 35 in good health. The CDR3 DNA sequence: TGTGCCAGCAGCACGAGAGCGGGACTTACCCAAGAGACCCAGTACTTC. This translates into CASSTRAGLTQETQYF.